This T cell receptor beta chain appears in the sequencing data of a study of response to subunit inactivated influenza vaccine. V gave up 6 bases and J gave up 9 bases; unmatched junction bases: 7. Per the germline V gene, CDR1 is MNHEY and CDR2 is SVGEGT. This CDR3 is 13 amino acids long. MiXCR was run by TCRdb on the RT-PCR reads, yielding one entry per CDR3 protein. Among approximately 490,000 distinct CDR3 sequences listed, around 7.7% were seen once. The sequences come from PBMCs from blood, collected approximately 25 months after vaccination. V usage is TRBV6-2 or TRBV6-3 and J usage is TRBJ1-5; 8 bases are shared with TRBD1. The sequence was obtained from a man between 45 and 75 years old who received an inactivated influenza vaccine. CDR3: CASRSTGDGPQHF. The CDR3 region has the DNA TGTGCCAGCAGATCGACAGGGGACGGGCCCCAGCATTTT.